Listed here are 17 T cell receptor beta chains from one sample, sequenced in a study of radiation and T cells in renal cell carcinoma (dated by TCRdb to 2020 to 2021). Libraries were built with the immunoSEQ multiplex PCR assay. The table was pulled from immuneACCESS by TCRdb, which kept in-frame rearrangements only. Such tables lose some clones; where checked, under half of the loss comes from unresolved V genes, and the rest has no known cause. In all, the sample holds some 150,000 clones, and roughly 90% of those were seen once. More than 10% of the sample lies in the top ten. The sample's time point, from its label and the paper: baseline pretreatment blood. The sample's treatment or condition label is to be understood as: 15 Gy SBRT to primary tumor, nephrectomy 4 weeks later. The sequencing here drew on blood, taken from a patient whose treatment included radiotherapy and nephrectomy. The receptors come from a woman aged 50 to 60 with renal cell carcinoma.

The rearrangement uses TRBV7-2 and TRBJ2-1; perhaps TRBD2 as D (6 bases). The V gene lost 5 bases and the J gene lost 7 bases, with 18 bases spanning the gap. The CDR3 spans 15 residues. Germline assignment: CDR1 SGHTA and CDR2 FQGNSA. CDR3 residues: CASSRMDAGRNEQFF. The CDR3 nucleotides are TGTGCCAGCAGCCGAATGGACGCGGGGAGGAATGAGCAGTTCTTC.

The CDR3 loop reads CASSQELAGEQYF. The CDR3 DNA sequence: TGTGCCAGCAGCCAAGAGCTAGCAGGCGAGCAGTACTTC. The chain combines TRBV4-2 with TRBJ2-7, with D possibly matching TRBD2 (5 bases). V gave up 0 bases and J gave up 6 bases, with 9 bases separating them. In germline, CDR1 is LGHNA, CDR2 YNFKEQ. The CDR3 extends over 13 amino acids.

The chain combines TRBV9 with TRBJ2-5; D is ambiguous. The V gene lost 0 bases and the J gene lost 2 bases, with 5 bases spanning the gap. This CDR3 comprises 13 residues. The germline gives CDR1 SGDLS, CDR2 YYNGEE. CDR3 DNA: TGTGCCAGCAGCGTAGTTAATCAAGAGACCCAGTACTTC. Translating it yields CASSVVNQETQYF.

The V gene is TRBV18, the J gene TRBJ1-1; D is undetermined. The germline V gene encodes CDR1 KGHSH and CDR2 LQKENI. CDR3 length equals 15 residues. Trimming took off 2 bases at V and 0 bases at J, with 10 bases between the two ends. The DNA for the CDR3 is TGTGCCAGCTCACCATCAAGGGAGGTGAACACTGAAGCTTTCTTT. It yields the protein CASSPSREVNTEAFF.

V usage is TRBV13 and J usage is TRBJ1-2; D is perhaps TRBD1 (5 bases). Germline V CDR1 and CDR2: PRHDT, FYEKMQ (reference sequence). The CDR3 spans 15 residues. V lost 0 bases and J lost 8, with 16 bases in between. CDR3 amino acids: CASSLGRAAVEGYTF. CDR3 nucleotide sequence: TGTGCCAGCAGCTTAGGCAGGGCTGCTGTAGAGGGCTACACCTTC. The entire variable domain, with the rest obtained from reference TRBV13 and TRBJ1-2, is as follows: AAGVIQSPRHLIKEKRETATLKCYPIPRHDTVYWYQQGPGQDPQFLISFYEKMQSDKGSIPDRFSAQQFSDYHSELNMSSLELGDSALYFCASSLGRAAVEGYTFGSGTRLTVV.

The chain is built from TRBV10-2 and TRBJ2-1; D remains unclear. The CDR3 is made up of 16 amino acids. V was clipped by 3 bases and J by 0 bases, with 12 bases between them. Germline CDR1 and CDR2: WSHSY and SAAADI. The CDR3 DNA reads TGCGCCAGCAGTGAAGGGCAGTGGAGCTCCTACAATGAGCAGTTCTTC. Its translation is CASSEGQWSSYNEQFF.

The rearrangement links TRBV28 to TRBJ2-1, with no clear D. V was trimmed by 2 bases and J by 10 bases, leaving 15 bases between them. The length of the CDR3 is 14 residues. Germline V CDR1 and CDR2: MDHEN, SYDVKM. DNA for the CDR3: TGTGCCAGCAGTTTAATCGGCGGTGTAAAGGAGCAGTTCTTC. Amino acid sequence: CASSLIGGVKEQFF.

The chain carries TRBV5-5 and TRBJ2-7; tentatively, D is TRBD1 (5 bases). Germline CDR1 and CDR2: SGHKS and YYEKEE (reference sequence). The V and J ends lost 0 bases and 0 bases respectively, with 10 bases between them. The CDR3 loop spans 15 amino acids. Written as DNA, the CDR3 is TGTGCCAGCAGCTTGGACAGGCTTAGCTCCTACGAGCAGTACTTC. Translated, it gives CASSLDRLSSYEQYF.

The gene calls are TRBV7-9 and TRBJ1-1; 9 positions match TRBD1. Germline lookup yields CDR1 SEHNR and CDR2 FQNEAQ (reference sequence). V shed 3 bases and J 0 bases; nucleotides not matched to a gene: 8. The CDR3 is made up of 17 amino acids. The CDR3 DNA is TGTGCCAGCAGCTTCCGACAGGGGGGGCCGCTGAACACTGAAGCTTTCTTT. Translated, it gives CASSFRQGGPLNTEAFF.

The chain joins TRBV5-6 to TRBJ1-1; tentatively, D is TRBD1 (5 bases). The V end was cut by 4 bases, the J end by 0 bases, with 10 bases between. The germline V gene has CDR1 SGHDT and CDR2 YYEEEE. CDR3 length: 14 amino acids. CDR3 in DNA: TGTGCCAGCAGCGCGGGACTTATGAACACTGAAGCTTTCTTT. This encodes CASSAGLMNTEAFF.

The rearrangement links TRBV6-5 to TRBJ1-2; 8 nucleotides align to TRBD1. Germline loops: CDR1 MNHEY, CDR2 SVGAGI. Trimming took 4 bases from V and 4 from J; bases not matched to a gene: 5. CDR3 length: 14 residues. As DNA, the CDR3 is TGTGCCAGCAGTTCCTCGGACAGGGTCTATGGCTACACCTTC. Translation: CASSSSDRVYGYTF.

The chain combines TRBV11-3 with TRBJ2-3; possible D gene TRBD2, 7 bases. Germline CDR1 reads SGHNT; CDR2 reads YENEEA. Trimming removed 1 base at V and 4 bases at J, with 15 bases between. This CDR3 has 16 amino acids. The CDR3 protein is CASSLVVGGRSDTQYF. The DNA of the CDR3 is TGTGCCAGCAGCTTAGTTGTGGGGGGGCGGTCAGATACGCAGTATTTT.

The rearrangement joins TRBV6-1 to TRBJ2-4; D may be TRBD1 (6 bases). V lost 7 bases and J 2 bases, leaving 12 bases between the germline ends. CDR1 MNHNS and CDR2 SASEGT come from the germline V gene. CDR3 size: 14 residues. CDR3 DNA sequence: TGTGCCAGCAAATTAGGGGGTCCCAAAAACATTCAGTACTTC. Translating it yields CASKLGGPKNIQYF.

The chain combines TRBV6-5 with TRBJ2-1; TRBD2 is a possible D gene (5 bases). Looked up from germline, CDR1 is MNHEY and CDR2 is SVGAGI. V shed 2 bases and J shed 0 bases, with 8 bases lying between them. The CDR3 is 15 residues long. CDR3: CASSYEGSSYNEQFF. The CDR3 bases are TGTGCCAGCAGTTACGAGGGAAGCTCCTACAATGAGCAGTTCTTC.

The rearrangement joins TRBV5-1 to TRBJ1-1; 7 bases fit TRBD1. The CDR3 consists of 15 residues. The V gene's germline CDR1 is SGHRS and CDR2 YFSETQ. V lost 5 bases and J lost 1; bases outside the gene matches: 8. The CDR3 protein is CASSLFGTANTEAFF. CDR3 bases: TGCGCCAGCAGTCTCTTCGGGACAGCGAACACTGAAGCTTTCTTT.

The chain carries TRBV6-1 and TRBJ1-5; D is unclear. CDR3 size: 14 residues. Trimming cost V 5 bases and J 3 bases, with 11 bases left between them. Germline assignment: CDR1 MNHNS and CDR2 SASEGT. The CDR3 loop is CASSSSRNNQPQHF. The DNA for the CDR3 is TGTGCCAGCAGTTCCTCGCGGAACAATCAGCCCCAGCATTTT.

The chain joins TRBV7-9 to TRBJ2-5; TRBD1 aligns across 11 bases. The germline CDR1 and CDR2 sequences are SEHNR and FQNEAQ (reference sequence). There are 15 residues in the CDR3. After removal of 5 bases from V and 5 bases from J, the junction contained 7 bases not matched to a gene. The CDR3 spells CASSRGQGALETQYF. CDR3 sequence (DNA): TGTGCCAGCAGCCGCGGACAGGGGGCTTTGGAGACCCAGTACTTC.